This T cell receptor beta chain was sequenced for a study of shared clonotypes between healthy human individuals (dated by TCRdb to the early 2020s). Turning to the overall study: The cohort included three men and a couple of women between 18 and 49 years of age. Each donor's leukapheresis produced roughly between about 0.9 and 9.5 billion PBMCs. Different laboratories and diverse techniques were used to prepare libraries and sequence TCR repertoires, to increase sequencing depth and limit assay-specific biases. To estimate repertoire size and how much clonotype sharing occurs between individuals, the study deeply sequenced the blood TCR repertoires of about 5 healthy adults. For each donor, CD4 naive and CD4 memory were each given three plates, CD8 naive was given two plates, and CD8 memory was given one plate.

A note on this clone: No antigen is known for it. There are no base qualities to consult, and no much larger clone falls within one base.

CD8 naive samples were CD45RO-negative cells positively selected for CCR7, giving a CD45RA+CCR7+ population that excluded TemRA cells. Healthy HIV-negative adults with no recently reported acute infections or vaccinations were included as donors. Every donor was a Caucasian adult residing in Nashville, Tennessee, USA. After blood collection by leukapheresis, PBMCs were isolated using Ficoll-Histopaque density gradient centrifugation and then cryopreserved in the vapor phase of liquid nitrogen. Purity and quantity of every magnetically sorted T cell population were checked by analytical flow cytometry. From each sorted fraction, genomic DNA was isolated and quantified by UV absorbance on a Nanodrop 2000c. Using the deep immunoSEQ assay, multiplex PCR amplified TCR CDR3 regions from genomic DNA. Extracted genomic DNA from each cell subset was spread evenly across all wells of several immunoSEQ 96-well plates, with each plate serving as a replicate. For sorted subsets, roughly 200 ng of genomic DNA, equivalent to around 29,000 T cell genomes, went into each replicate PCR. The purified libraries were quantified using a Qubit 3.0 fluorometer, sized with a Bioanalyzer 2100, and then quantified again using the KAPA Library Quantification kit. Each immunoSEQ 96-well plate was sequenced on its own single-read 150-cycle Illumina NextSeq 550 flow cell. The paper's processing steps were these. The immunoSEQ output contained only junctional sequences without quality scores, so filtering could not match that applied to full-length reads. Sequences were annotated with PyIR, a Python wrapper for IgBLAST v1.9, using IMGT germline references to assign V/J genes and CDR3. Any read was removed if the V/J assignment was weak (E-value above 1e-6), the CDR3 was missing, or the read contained stop codons, out-of-frame junctions, or ambiguous translated residues. V3J clonotypes were defined by identical inferred V gene, J gene, and CDR3 amino acid sequence. To compute the percentage overlap between repertoires, the number of shared unique clonotypes was divided by the size of the smaller repertoire. Three approaches were used to assess repertoire richness: RTK rarefaction, the Chao1 estimator, and Recon v2.1 estimates of unobserved clonotypes. OLGA was used to compute generation probabilities for all TCRbeta clonotypes that the gDNA method yielded from a handful of donors. TCRdb took over this immuneACCESS table, retaining in-frame rearrangements with V and J assigned. Such tables are incomplete; in checked studies, under half of the missing clones stem from an unresolved V gene, and the remainder is unexplained. For V, J and clone size, that table is used; D and trimming come from the DNA. For this sample the table gives approximately 840,000 clones, of which 90% to 98% were detected only once. The ten largest clones add up to less than 0.25% of the sample.

The study at large found these results: Even with the large sequencing depth, rarefaction of the sorted-subset datasets indicated that sequencing was incomplete. Only blood was sampled, and tissue TCR repertoires likely differ from those in blood. Larger estimated clonotype richness was generally found for naive subsets than for memory subsets. Compared with non-shared clonotypes, clonotypes shared by all four sorted-subset donors had higher generation probabilities. Pairwise subsampling indicated that sequencing depth was expected to affect the degree of clonotype sharing among donors. When four donors were compared, the shared fraction of clonotypes was roughly 5% for naive CD4, 3.5% for naive CD8, 2% to 2.5% for memory CD4, and 0.35% to 0.4% for memory CD8. Because the study included only a small number of donors, the genetic and exposure-history diversity represented was limited.

Via the germline V gene, CDR1 is SQVTM and CDR2 ANQGSEA. The cysteine opens and the phenylalanine closes a CDR3 of 14 amino acids. Only CDR3 DNA remains: 42 bases, in frame from the first base. The junction shows trimming of 4 bases on V and 6 bases on J, plus 16 bases between the germline ends. The rearranged chain carries TRBV29-1 and TRBJ1-5; perhaps TRBD1 is the D gene, with 5 bases matching. Sample: naive CD8+ T cells sorted from blood. This specimen's cell subset or site label, interpreted: CD45RA+CCR7+. This sequence was found in a man in his thirties or forties in good health. The base sequence is TGCAGCGTTGTCCAGGCCAGGGCGCTTCAGCCCCAGCATTTT. This is translated as CSVVQARALQPQHF.